Below, 23 T cell receptor beta chains from the same sample are listed, as sequenced in a study of control samples from healthy donors and cancer patients. Generated by immunoSEQ multiplex PCR, the TCRdb table keeps only in-frame clones and is missing some. The table includes around 180,000 clones, 91% detected once. The sample was blood. The source of these receptors is a woman aged 40-49 years in good health.

V gene TRBV4-1 combines with J gene TRBJ2-5; 7 nucleotides match TRBD2. V trimming: 4 bases; J trimming: 1 base; junction bases outside the gene matches: 12. This CDR3 has 17 residues. Looked up from germline, CDR1 is MGHRA and CDR2 is YSYEKL. The CDR3 loop reads CASSRSAQRGLQETQYF. Here the CDR3 DNA reads TGCGCCAGCAGCCGAAGCGCCCAGCGGGGCCTCCAAGAGACCCAGTACTTC.

This chain joins TRBV6-6 and TRBJ1-1; a weak D match, TRBD1 (5 bases). The CDR3 has 15 residues. Germline V CDR1 and CDR2: MNHNY, SVGAGI (reference sequence). The V end lost 5 bases, the J end lost 0 bases, and 13 bases lay between the germline ends. In DNA form, the CDR3 reads TGTGCCAGCAGTCCGCCGGGGGTGATGAACACTGAAGCTTTCTTT. Amino acids: CASSPPGVMNTEAFF.

The V call is TRBV4-1, the J call TRBJ1-3; TRBD1 aligns across 8 bases. The CDR3 has 17 residues. The ends lost 1 base at V and 0 bases at J; junction bases unmatched: 5. Germline V gene data show CDR1 as MGHRA and CDR2 as YSYEKL. The CDR3 reads CASSQGPDRASGNTIYF. The CDR3 region has the DNA TGCGCCAGCAGCCAAGGCCCGGACAGGGCCTCTGGAAACACCATATATTTT.

V is TRBV4-1 and J is TRBJ2-6, with D uncertain. Trimming pared 6 bases from V and 0 bases from J, leaving 6 bases between. The CDR3 extends over 14 amino acids. CDR1 MGHRA and CDR2 YSYEKL come from the germline V gene. For the CDR3, the DNA is TGCGCCAGCAGTCTCGACTCTGGGGCCAACGTCCTGACTTTC. It yields the protein CASSLDSGANVLTF.

This chain links TRBV5-6 with TRBJ1-2; weak D call: TRBD1 (5 bases). From germline, CDR1 is SGHDT and CDR2 YYEEEE. Trimming removed 4 bases at V and 0 bases at J, with 10 bases between. CDR3 size: 14 residues. Written as DNA, the CDR3 is TGTGCCAGCAGCGTAGGACATTCTAACTATGGCTACACCTTC. The encoded protein is CASSVGHSNYGYTF.

The chain recombines TRBV5-5 with TRBJ2-5; D remains ambiguous. This CDR3 comprises 15 residues. In germline, CDR1 is SGHKS, CDR2 YYEKEE (reference sequence). Between the trimmed V and J ends, which lost 0 bases and 3 bases, there was a span of 12 bases. The CDR3 region is CASSLDSILEETQYF. CDR3 in DNA: TGTGCCAGCAGCTTGGACAGTATACTTGAAGAGACCCAGTACTTC.

The V and J genes are TRBV7-8 and TRBJ1-1; D ambiguous. The CDR3 is 13 residues long. The germline CDR1 and CDR2 sequences are SGHVS and FQNEAQ. Between the trimmed V and J ends, which lost 5 bases and 4 bases, there was a span of 11 bases. This CDR3 is CASSTGPGTEAFF. The CDR3 region has the DNA TGTGCCAGCAGCACCGGACCGGGCACTGAAGCTTTCTTT.

The chain couples TRBV2 to TRBJ2-6; no definite D call. Germline V gene sequence: CDR1 SNHLY, CDR2 FYNNEI. V was trimmed by 4 bases and J by 0 bases, leaving 4 bases between them. The CDR3 length is 14 residues. The CDR3 protein is CASSGVSGANVLTF. CDR3 in DNA: TGTGCCAGCAGTGGGGTCTCTGGGGCCAACGTCCTGACTTTC.

The V and J genes are TRBV11-3 and TRBJ2-3, with D tentatively TRBD2 (5 bases). V was shortened by 5 bases and J by 1 base, with 7 bases between the two germline ends. The germline CDR1 and CDR2 sequences are SGHNT and YENEEA. The CDR3 runs to 13 residues. CDR3 residues: CASSRSGTDTQYF. For the CDR3, the DNA is TGTGCCAGCAGCCGTAGCGGCACAGATACGCAGTATTTT.

The chain carries TRBV4-1 and TRBJ2-3; the match to TRBD2 covers 8 bases. V was pared by 6 bases and J by 5 bases, with 10 bases of the junction left unmatched. The CDR3 covers 15 residues. Germline CDR1 and CDR2: MGHRA and YSYEKL. CDR3 region: CASRGWRGVGDTQYF. In nucleotides, the CDR3 is TGCGCCAGCAGAGGTTGGCGGGGGGTCGGAGATACGCAGTATTTT.

The V and J genes are TRBV10-2 and TRBJ2-3; TRBD2 agrees at 8 bases. In germline, CDR1 is WSHSY, CDR2 SAAADI. V gave up 5 bases and J gave up 7 bases; unmatched junction bases: 14. The CDR3 spans 16 residues. The CDR3 here is CASSLQPGLGGNTQYF. CDR3 nucleotide sequence: TGCGCCAGCAGTTTACAACCGGGACTAGGGGGAAATACGCAGTATTTT.

The chain has TRBV18 and TRBJ1-3, with D perhaps TRBD1 (6 bases). In germline, CDR1 is KGHSH, CDR2 LQKENI. The CDR3 runs 15 residues. V was trimmed by 1 base and J by 2 bases, leaving 9 bases between them. In DNA form, the CDR3 reads TGTGCCAGCTCACCACAGACAGGCCCTGGAAACACCATATATTTT. It specifies CASSPQTGPGNTIYF.

The chain links TRBV6-5 to TRBJ2-7, with D maybe TRBD2 (7 bases). This CDR3 contains 15 residues. Trimming took off 2 bases at V and 4 bases at J, with 15 bases between the two ends. The V gene's germline CDR1 is MNHEY and CDR2 SVGAGI. The CDR3 reads CASSYRLGGGYEQYF. The CDR3 DNA reads TGTGCCAGCAGTTACAGGTTAGGGGGGGGTTACGAGCAGTACTTC.

The chain links TRBV7-9 to TRBJ1-5, with 9 positions matching TRBD1. This CDR3 has 15 residues. V lost 5 bases to trimming and J lost 5 bases; unmatched junction nucleotides: 7. CDR1 and CDR2 from the germline V gene are SEHNR and FQNEAQ (reference sequence). Written as DNA, the CDR3 is TGTGCCAGCAGCCTTGGACAGGGGAGCGATCAGCCCCAGCATTTT. It specifies CASSLGQGSDQPQHF.

The rearrangement links TRBV7-8 to TRBJ1-2, with 7 bases aligning to TRBD1. The CDR3 spans 14 residues. V dropped 1 base and J dropped 7; count of bases not matched to a gene: 6. Per the germline V gene, CDR1 is SGHVS and CDR2 is FQNEAQ. The CDR3 bases are TGTGCCAGCAGCTTAGAGACAGGGAGGATTGGCTACACCTTC. Its protein is CASSLETGRIGYTF.

The genes are TRBV10-3 and TRBJ1-2, with D maybe TRBD1 (5 bases). This CDR3 is 14 amino acids long. Deletions cut 7 bases from V and 0 bases from J, with 12 bases between. The germline V gene has CDR1 ENHRY and CDR2 SYGVKD. The DNA of the CDR3 is TGTGCCATCAACCCCCAGGGTACTAACTATGGCTACACCTTC. Translated: CAINPQGTNYGYTF.

The chain employs TRBV27 and TRBJ2-5, with 7 bases that match TRBD1. The CDR3 runs 15 residues. CDR1 is MNHEY and CDR2 is SMNVEV in the germline V gene (reference sequence). The V gene end was trimmed by 3 bases and the J gene end by 4 bases; junction bases not matched to a gene: 8. CDR3 in DNA: TGTGCCAGCAGTTTTACAGGGGCGCAGGGAGAGACCCAGTACTTC. This translates into CASSFTGAQGETQYF.

This clone came up once. V is TRBV29-1 and J is TRBJ1-1; no firm D call. In germline, CDR1 is SQVTM, CDR2 ANQGSEA. The germline V and J ends were trimmed by 2 bases and 2 bases, with 6 bases remaining between them. This CDR3 is built from 12 residues. CDR3 sequence reads: CSVEPGNTEAFF. DNA for the CDR3: TGCAGCGTTGAACCAGGCAACACTGAAGCTTTCTTT.

The chain combines TRBV27 with TRBJ2-1, with 9 bases fitting TRBD2. The V gene end was trimmed by 4 bases and the J gene end by 7 bases; junction bases not matched to a gene: 5. CDR3 length: 14 residues. Germline CDR1 reads MNHEY; CDR2 reads SMNVEV (reference sequence). Here the CDR3 DNA reads TGTGCCAGCAGTTACAGCGGGGGGTTTAATGAGCAGTTCTTC. Encoded protein: CASSYSGGFNEQFF.

The V call is TRBV27, the J call TRBJ2-5; the D is unclear. Trimming stripped 5 bases from V and 8 bases from J, with 18 bases between. Germline V lookup: CDR1 MNHEY, CDR2 SMNVEV (reference sequence). The CDR3 runs to 14 residues. The CDR3 nucleotides are TGTGCCAGCAGTCTCCGACTCTCCTCAAGTACCCAGTACTTC. The encoded protein is CASSLRLSSSTQYF.

V gene TRBV10-3 combines with J gene TRBJ2-3; D is tentatively TRBD1 or TRBD2 (7 bases each). Trimming removed 4 bases at V and 2 bases at J, with 16 bases between. The CDR3 loop spans 16 amino acids. CDR1 ENHRY and CDR2 SYGVKD come from the germline V gene. As DNA, the CDR3 is TGTGCCATCAGTGGGGAGGGGGCCCTGACCACAGATACGCAGTATTTT. Amino acids: CAISGEGALTTDTQYF.

This chain uses TRBV9 with TRBJ2-7; D ambiguous. The V and J ends lost 0 bases and 2 bases respectively, with 9 bases between them. There are 14 residues in the CDR3. CDR1 and CDR2 (germline): SGDLS, YYNGEE. CDR3 sequence: CASSVDVGTYEQYF. In nucleotides, the CDR3 is TGTGCCAGCAGCGTAGATGTAGGGACCTACGAGCAGTACTTC.

The chain carries TRBV2 and TRBJ1-5; no clear D gene. The CDR3 is 13 amino acids. V dropped 3 bases and J dropped 9 bases, with 12 bases sitting between them. Per the germline V gene, CDR1 is SNHLY and CDR2 is FYNNEI. CDR3 sequence reads: CASSDTMVGPQHF. The CDR3 region has the DNA TGTGCCAGCAGTGACACGATGGTAGGGCCCCAGCATTTT.